Below, one T cell receptor (beta chain) is given with its context. Antigen specificity is unknown. This entry is derived from a study of cytomegalovirus exposure and HLA in healthy donors. The protocol was immunoSEQ multiplex PCR, while the TCRdb copy is restricted to in-frame clones and leaves out a portion. The sample yields some 98,000 clones, around 85% seen once. Study observations and caveats: Among TCR sequences, most were rare, though some public TCRs appeared in many donors.

This CDR3 comprises 14 residues. After removal of 2 bases from V and 6 bases from J, the junction contained 4 bases not matched to a gene. The germline V gene has CDR1 PRHDT and CDR2 FYEKMQ (reference sequence). Material: PBMCs. V usage is TRBV13 and J usage is TRBJ2-1, with TRBD1 matching over 7 bases. The clonotype originates from a woman between 25 and 40 years old in good health and CMV-seronegative. The CDR3 nucleotides read TGTGCCAGCAGCTTATTCCAGGGGGTCAATGAGCAGTTCTTC. It codes for CASSLFQGVNEQFF.